This entry lists 20 T cell receptor beta chains sequenced from one sample in a study of blood T cells in healthy people across ages. Using a J-beta primer mix together with a sample-barcoded 5' primer, a second PCR was run for roughly 7 to 12 cycles. One entry per CDR3 protein results from TCRdb running MiXCR on the 5' RACE reads. Of about 1.8 million distinct CDR3 sequences in the sample, about 50% were seen once. The material sequenced was blood. The source is a middle-aged woman in good health.

This clonotype turned up a few times. CDR3 amino acids: CASSHRTGGEQYF. The CDR3 DNA is TGTGCCAGCAGCCACCGAACAGGGGGCGAGCAGTACTTC. The chain couples TRBV6-6 to TRBJ2-7, with 8 nucleotides matching TRBD1. Germline V gene lookup returns CDR1 MNHNY and CDR2 SVGAGI (reference sequence). J lost 6 bases, V lost 6 bases, and 7 bases had no gene match. There are 13 residues in the CDR3.

Here the CDR3 DNA reads TGTGCCAGCAGTTTAGAGTTTGCGAGACAGGGAGAACCGAGGGACAATGAGCAGTTCTTC. It yields the protein CASSLEFARQGEPRDNEQFF. The J gene is TRBJ2-1, the V gene TRBV12-3 or TRBV12-4; 7 nucleotides match TRBD1. CDR3 size: 20 residues. The J segment lost 5 bases and the V segment lost 1 base, leaving 20 bases of the junction unmatched.

This clonotype was detected only a few times. V gene TRBV20-1 combines with J gene TRBJ2-7; D uncertain. This CDR3 comprises 13 residues. The V end lost 5 bases, the J end lost 5 bases, and 16 bases lay between the germline ends. Per germline, CDR1 DFQATT and CDR2 SNEGSKA (reference sequence). CDR3 sequence: CSALDPIRNEQYF. CDR3 DNA: TGCAGTGCTTTGGACCCCATACGAAACGAGCAGTACTTC.

This clonotype occurred a few times. The chain employs TRBV3-1 and TRBJ2-1, with D maybe TRBD2 (6 bases). The CDR3 length is 16 residues. V was clipped by 5 bases and J by 5 bases, with 19 bases between them. Germline V gene lookup returns CDR1 LGHDT and CDR2 YNNKEL (reference sequence). The CDR3 loop reads CASSSYTGLADNEQFF. The CDR3 DNA sequence: TGTGCCAGCAGCTCATACACCGGGTTAGCGGACAATGAGCAGTTCTTC.

Only a few counts were recorded for this clonotype. The V and J genes are TRBV28 and TRBJ1-2, with D hard to call. Germline CDR1 reads MDHEN; CDR2 reads SYDVKM. This CDR3 comprises 13 residues. The V end was cut by 5 bases, the J end by 5 bases, with 12 bases between. In nucleotides, the CDR3 is TGTGCCAGCAGTCCCCGGTGGGGTTATGGCTACACCTTC. Translation gives CASSPRWGYGYTF.

This clonotype was seen a handful of times. This sequence joins TRBV29-1 and TRBJ2-3, with 7 bases aligning to TRBD2. Germline CDR1 reads SQVTM; CDR2 reads ANQGSEA. J gave up 4 bases and V 4 bases, and 2 bases lay outside the gene matches. This CDR3 spans 12 amino acids. CDR3 bases: TGCAGCGTTGCGGGGGGATCAGATACGCAGTATTTT. Translated, it gives CSVAGGSDTQYF.

This clonotype was picked up a small number of times. The chain has TRBV4-3 and TRBJ2-7; a possible D gene is TRBD2 (7 bases). V was shortened by 0 bases and J by 3 bases, with 12 bases between the two germline ends. The CDR3 sequence is 15 residues long. Germline assignment: CDR1 LGHNA and CDR2 YSLEER. The CDR3 protein is CASSQEGGAVYEQYF. The CDR3 coding sequence is TGCGCCAGCAGCCAAGAAGGGGGGGCCGTCTACGAGCAGTACTTC.

The chain couples TRBV12-3 or TRBV12-4 to TRBJ1-6; no clear D. The CDR3 is 15 amino acids. Trimming removed 3 bases from V and 9 bases from J, with 15 bases in between. The CDR3 region is CASSLFGEGRSPLHF. The DNA of the CDR3 is TGTGCCAGCAGTTTGTTTGGGGAAGGTCGTTCACCCCTCCACTTT.

The rearrangement uses TRBV20-1 and TRBJ1-4; D remains unclear. The CDR3 consists of 17 residues. Germline CDR1 is DFQATT and CDR2 is SNEGSKA (reference sequence). Deletions cut 1 base from V and 5 bases from J, with 20 bases between. The CDR3 is CSARVRPGPGVNEKLFF. CDR3 coding DNA: TGCAGTGCTAGAGTACGACCAGGTCCTGGGGTAAATGAAAAACTGTTTTTT.

V gene TRBV5-1 combines with J gene TRBJ2-5; D assignment may be TRBD1 or TRBD2 (5 bases each). V dropped 0 bases and J dropped 7 bases, with 10 bases sitting between them. CDR3 size: 13 residues. The V gene's germline CDR1 is SGHRS and CDR2 YFSETQ. DNA of the CDR3: TGCGCCAGCAGCTTGGATGGGGGAACGACCCAGTACTTC. It translates to CASSLDGGTTQYF.

In this sample, this clonotype turned up a few times. The V and J genes are TRBV7-2 and TRBJ2-4; unclear D gene. The germline V and J ends were trimmed by 5 bases and 0 bases, with 11 bases remaining between them. Germline V gene data show CDR1 as SGHTA and CDR2 as FQGNSA. The CDR3 covers 15 residues. The CDR3 loop is CASSPRTQAKNIQYF. The CDR3 DNA reads as TGTGCCAGCAGCCCCCGTACACAAGCCAAAAACATTCAGTACTTC. Filled out from reference TRBV7-2 and TRBJ2-4, the complete variable domain reads GAGVSQSPSNKVTEKGKDVELRCDPISGHTALYWYRQSLGQGLEFLIYFQGNSAPDKSGLPSDRFSAERTGGSVSTLTIQRTQQEDSAVYLCASSPRTQAKNIQYFGAGTRLSVL.

This clonotype was seen once. The gene calls are TRBV20-1 and TRBJ2-1; D perhaps matches TRBD1 (5 bases). The J call may be in error: the DNA end matches TRBJ2-7 better. The CDR3 has 13 residues. In germline, CDR1 is DFQATT, CDR2 SNEGSKA (reference sequence). The CDR3 bases are TGCAGTGCTAGACAGGGATCGATCTACGAGCAGTACTTC. Translation: CSARQGSIYEQYF.

The chain has TRBV9 and TRBJ2-1; TRBD2 matches 13 bases. Germline assignment: CDR1 SGDLS and CDR2 YYNGEE. The junction had 8 bases not matched to a gene; V was cut back by 2 bases and J by 6 bases. This CDR3 is 17 amino acids long. The CDR3 bases are TGTGCCAGCAGCGTTAGACTAGCGGGGGGCTCGCCCAATGAGCAGTTCTTC. This translates into CASSVRLAGGSPNEQFF.

This clonotype was seen a handful of times. The chain joins TRBV6-5 to TRBJ2-7, with a tentative D call TRBD1 (5 bases). The CDR3 totals 14 residues. Trimming shortened V by 0 bases and J by 4 bases, and 10 bases separated the two germline ends. Germline V gene data show CDR1 as MNHEY and CDR2 as SVGAGI. CDR3 bases: TGTGCCAGCAGTTACTCGACTCAGGGTTACGAGCAGTACTTC. Its protein is CASSYSTQGYEQYF.

The chain combines TRBV5-1 with TRBJ2-5, with 11 nucleotides matching TRBD1. The V and J ends lost 0 bases and 6 bases, in that order; junction bases with no gene match: 10. CDR1 is SGHRS, CDR2 YFSETQ, per germline. The CDR3 contains 17 residues. The CDR3 DNA is TGCGCCAGCAGCTTGGCCCTCCTGGGACAGGGGGTAAAGACCCAGTACTTC. The encoded protein is CASSLALLGQGVKTQYF.

This clonotype showed up just a few times. The chain combines TRBV27 with TRBJ1-2; D might be TRBD1 (5 bases). V lost 3 bases and J 4 bases, leaving 9 bases between the germline ends. The CDR3 is 13 amino acids. CDR1 is MNHEY and CDR2 is SMNVEV in the germline V gene (reference sequence). The CDR3 bases are TGTGCCAGCAGTTTTCAGGGACGCTATGGCTACACCTTC. Protein: CASSFQGRYGYTF.

This clonotype was observed a handful of times. The gene calls are TRBV7-2 and TRBJ2-3; TRBD2 aligns across 9 bases. This CDR3 is 17 amino acids long. The trim removed 5 bases at V and 3 bases at J, leaving 12 bases unmatched. Looked up from germline, CDR1 is SGHTA and CDR2 is FQGNSA. CDR3 residues: CASSTSPTSGLTDTQYF. The CDR3 DNA reads TGTGCCAGCAGCACTAGCCCGACTAGCGGTTTAACAGATACGCAGTATTTT.

This clonotype was counted only a few times. The chain is built from TRBV24-1 and TRBJ2-6; weak D call: TRBD2 (5 bases). Germline loops: CDR1 KGHDR, CDR2 SFDVKD. Between the trimmed V and J ends, which lost 3 bases and 2 bases, there was a span of 10 bases. This CDR3 spans 16 amino acids. The CDR3 DNA reads as TGTGCCACCAGTGATCCCCCCGGGGCTGGGGCCAACGTCCTGACTTTC. The encoded protein is CATSDPPGAGANVLTF.

V is TRBV4-3 and J is TRBJ2-1, with D uncertain. The end of the DNA fits TRBJ2-7 better, so the J call may be wrong. CDR3 length equals 12 residues. Germline V CDR1 and CDR2: LGHNA, YSLEER. CDR3 amino acids: CASSQNGDEQYF. CDR3 nucleotide sequence: TGCGCCAGCAGCCAAAACGGCGACGAGCAGTACTTC.

Here the CDR3 reads CASSGQGALAEQYF. CDR3 DNA sequence: TGTGCCTCCTCCGGACAGGGGGCGTTAGCCGAGCAGTACTTC. The chain combines TRBV24-1 with TRBJ2-5; TRBD1 aligns across 11 bases. The J call may be mistaken, given a closer DNA end match to TRBJ2-7. The CDR3 has 14 amino acids. CDR1 is KGHDR and CDR2 is SFDVKD in the germline V gene.